Listed below are T cell receptor beta chains from one sample, sequenced in a study of PD-1 blockade in classical Hodgkin lymphoma. Sequencing was performed with immunoSEQ multiplex PCR; in TCRdb, only in-frame clones are kept and a portion is missing. Of some 9,000 clones in the sample, 75% to 95% are singletons; the top ten hold more than 8%. Sequenced sample: CD8+ T cells from blood. The receptors were gathered from a human donor with classical Hodgkin lymphoma. CDR3s include the opening cysteine and the closing phenylalanine or tryptophan. D genes are given only for firm matches. Not every row has a clone size; where given, it reads once, few, many or a size class.

clone_size	v_call	d_call	j_call	cdr3_nt	cdr3_aa
NA	TRBV5-6	TRBD2	TRBJ2-3	TGTGCCAGCAGCTTCCTCACGGGGGGGCTGGATACGCAGTATTTT	CASSFLTGGLDTQYF
once	TRBV6-5	NA	TRBJ2-5	TGTGCCAGCAGTTCCCCACAAGAGACCCAGTACTTC	CASSSPQETQYF
NA	TRBV19	TRBD1	TRBJ1-2	TGTGCCAGTAGTTTGACAGGGGCTCTCTATGGCTACACCTTC	CASSLTGALYGYTF
NA	TRBV5-3	NA	TRBJ1-5	TGTGCCAGCAGCCCGCGGCGGAGGGGGAATCAGCCCCAGCATTTT	CASSPRRRGNQPQHF
once	TRBV7-9	NA	TRBJ2-7	TGTGCCAGCAGCTTAGGCCCCTTACTCTACGAGCAGTACTTC	CASSLGPLLYEQYF
NA	TRBV10-3	TRBD2	TRBJ2-7	TGTGCCATCAGTGAGCCATCCCTAGCGGGAGTGGTACTCGAGCAGTACTTC	CAISEPSLAGVVLEQYF
NA	TRBV5-6	NA	TRBJ2-4	TGTGCCAGCAGCTTGGGAGGGTATCGGAACATTCAGTACTTC	CASSLGGYRNIQYF
once	TRBV27	TRBD2	TRBJ2-3	TGTGCCAGCAGTTTTGGGGGGGTCAGCACAGATACGCAGTATTTT	CASSFGGVSTDTQYF
NA	TRBV6-1	TRBD2	TRBJ2-1	TGTGCCAGCTCTTATCTAGCGGGAGGTCAGAATGAGCAGTTCTTC	CASSYLAGGQNEQFF
NA	TRBV11-3	NA	TRBJ2-3	TGTGCCAGCAGCTTATTCAGCACAGATACGCAGTATTTT	CASSLFSTDTQYF
NA	TRBV6-5	NA	TRBJ1-1	TGTGCCAGCAGTCCTTACAGAATGAACACTGAAGCTTTCTTT	CASSPYRMNTEAFF
NA	TRBV7-6	TRBD1	TRBJ1-1	TGTGCCAGCAGCCTTGGACAGGGAGGGAACACTGAAGCTTTCTTT	CASSLGQGGNTEAFF
NA	TRBV7-2	NA	TRBJ1-2	TGTGCCAGCAGCTTAGTGGCAGGGCAACATAACTATGGCTACACCTTC	CASSLVAGQHNYGYTF
once	TRBV6-4	NA	TRBJ2-2	TGTGCCAGCAGTGAAGCGGACACCGGGGAGCTGTTTTTT	CASSEADTGELFF
NA	TRBV19	NA	TRBJ1-2	TGTGCCAGTAGTATAGTTTACGGTGCCGGGAGCGGCTACACCTTC	CASSIVYGAGSGYTF
NA	TRBV7-9	TRBD1	TRBJ2-4	TGTGCCAGCACCGATATTGGACAGGGGGCGTGGGGTGCCGCTTGGTACTTC	CASTDIGQGAWGAAWYF
NA	TRBV5-1	TRBD1	TRBJ2-7	TGCGCCAGCAGCGCCGGGACAGGGTACGAGCAGTACTTC	CASSAGTGYEQYF
NA	TRBV4-1	NA	TRBJ2-5	TGCGCCAGCAGTCTCTGGGGTGGAGAGACCCAGTACTTC	CASSLWGGETQYF
NA	TRBV19	TRBD2	TRBJ2-3	TGTGCCAGTAGTATTTCCCTAGCGGGAGGTACAGATACGCAGTATTTT	CASSISLAGGTDTQYF
NA	TRBV5-1	NA	TRBJ1-4	TGCGCCAGCAGCTTGGAACAGTCCCATGAAAAACTGTTTTTT	CASSLEQSHEKLFF
few	TRBV6-1	TRBD1	TRBJ1-5	TGTGCCAGCAACGGACAGGGAGGTGGCAATCAGCCCCAGCATTTT	CASNGQGGGNQPQHF
NA	TRBV11-2	NA	TRBJ2-5	TGTGCCAGCAGCCCCCTGGGGCCAGGGCGAGAGACCCAGTACTTC	CASSPLGPGRETQYF
once	TRBV4-1	NA	TRBJ1-5	TGCGCCAGCAGCCAAGTTCAATATCAGCCCCAGCATTTT	CASSQVQYQPQHF
NA	TRBV6-4	NA	TRBJ2-2	TGTGCCAGCAGTGACAAGGCGTCCACCGGGGAGCTGTTTTTT	CASSDKASTGELFF
NA	TRBV2	NA	TRBJ2-1	TGTGCCAGCAGTAGCGTCTACCCGAACTCCTACAATGAGCAGTTCTTC	CASSSVYPNSYNEQFF
NA	TRBV30	NA	TRBJ1-4	TGTGCCTGGAGTGTAGGTTACAGCTGGGAAAAACTGTTTTTT	CAWSVGYSWEKLFF
once	TRBV27	NA	TRBJ2-1	TGTGCCAGCAGTTCGGGACTCACCTTGAATGAGCAGTTCTTC	CASSSGLTLNEQFF
NA	TRBV7-9	NA	TRBJ2-3	TGTGCCAGCAGCCCCAGCGTATACGGTCCGTATTTT	CASSPSVYGPYF
NA	TRBV4-3	NA	TRBJ2-1	TGCGCCAGCAGCCCGAGGACAGCCTACAATGAGCAGTTCTTC	CASSPRTAYNEQFF
NA	TRBV4-1	NA	TRBJ2-3	TGCGCCAGCAGCCAAGACTCAGGGATGGATACGCAGTATTTT	CASSQDSGMDTQYF
NA	TRBV4-1	TRBD2	TRBJ2-5	TGCGCCAGCAGCCACCGACAGCGGGAGTTGGAGACCCAGTACTTC	CASSHRQRELETQYF
NA	TRBV7-8	NA	TRBJ1-5	TGTGCCAGCAGCTTATGGGGTGAGAGCAATCAGCCCCAGCATTTT	CASSLWGESNQPQHF
once	TRBV6-1	TRBD2	TRBJ2-3	TGTGCCAGCAGTGAAGAGCGGGGGGGCCCAGATACGCAGTATTTT	CASSEERGGPDTQYF
NA	TRBV9	TRBD2	TRBJ2-2	TGTGCCAGCAGCGTAGTAAGCGGGAGGGCCGGCACCGGGGAGCTGTTTTTT	CASSVVSGRAGTGELFF
NA	TRBV5-4	NA	TRBJ2-7	TGTGCCAGCAGGCTACATGGGAGCTCCTACGAGCAGTACTTC	CASRLHGSSYEQYF
NA	TRBV5-1	TRBD1	TRBJ1-1	TGCGCCAGCAGCTTGGTCGTCAGGGGGGTTGGAACTGAAGCTTTCTTT	CASSLVVRGVGTEAFF
NA	TRBV4-1	TRBD1	TRBJ2-1	TGCGCCAGCAGCCAAGTTCGGACAGGGGTTATAGGAAATGAGCAGTTCTTC	CASSQVRTGVIGNEQFF
NA	TRBV29-1	TRBD1	TRBJ2-2	TGCAGCGCTTCGACAGGGGATCGTCCCGGGGAGCTGTTTTTT	CSASTGDRPGELFF
NA	TRBV7-9	TRBD2	TRBJ2-3	TGTGCCAGCAGCTTAGCAAGGATGGAACTAGCGGTGAATACGCAGTATTTT	CASSLARMELAVNTQYF
NA	TRBV28	NA	TRBJ2-7	TGTGCCAGCACCCTAGGGCAGGACTCCTCCTACGAGCAGTACTTC	CASTLGQDSSYEQYF
once	TRBV4-3	NA	TRBJ2-1	TGCGCCAGCAGCCAAGATTTCCGAGGGGGGAATGAGCAGTTCTTC	CASSQDFRGGNEQFF
NA	TRBV6-1	TRBD1	TRBJ2-1	TGTGCCAGCAGTAAGCGGGACAGGGGCTACAATGAGCAGTTCTTC	CASSKRDRGYNEQFF
NA	TRBV27	TRBD2	TRBJ2-2	TGTGCCAGCAGTCTCGGACTAGCGGGACCCACCGGGGAGCTGTTTTTT	CASSLGLAGPTGELFF
NA	TRBV5-8	NA	TRBJ1-2	TGTGCCAGCAGCTTGTCAGACGACCCAGTGAGAGGCTACACCTTC	CASSLSDDPVRGYTF
NA	TRBV6-5	NA	TRBJ2-7	TGTGCCAGCAGTTTGGCCGGAAGCCAGATTTCCTACGAGCAGTACTTC	CASSLAGSQISYEQYF
NA	TRBV2	TRBD1	TRBJ1-2	TGTGCCAGCAGGCTGGGACAGTTGCTCGACTATGGCTACACCTTC	CASRLGQLLDYGYTF
NA	TRBV27	TRBD2	TRBJ2-1	TGTGCCAGCAGCCCCGGGACTAGCGGGAGGAATGAGCAGTTCTTC	CASSPGTSGRNEQFF
NA	TRBV7-9	NA	TRBJ2-1	TGTGCCAGCAGCCCCGGAACTAACAATGAGCAGTTCTTC	CASSPGTNNEQFF
NA	TRBV7-8	TRBD1	TRBJ1-2	TGTGCCAGCAGCATTCCGGGACAGGGGGTATATGGCTACACCTTC	CASSIPGQGVYGYTF
NA	TRBV7-2	NA	TRBJ1-1	TGTGCCAGCTTCCAGACCCCTGGGGCAGGGGCGAACACTGAAGCTTTCTTT	CASFQTPGAGANTEAFF
NA	TRBV4-3	NA	TRBJ2-2	TGCGCCAGCAGCCCCATCGTAAAAGGGGATAACACCGGGGAGCTGTTTTTT	CASSPIVKGDNTGELFF
few	TRBV4-2	TRBD2	TRBJ2-7	TGTGCCAGCAGCCAAGATCCAGCGGGGGGAATTAGCGAGCAGTACTTC	CASSQDPAGGISEQYF
NA	TRBV7-3	TRBD1	TRBJ2-3	TGTGCCAGCAGCTTAATTGGGACAGGGGTTGATACGCAGTATTTT	CASSLIGTGVDTQYF
NA	TRBV12-5	TRBD2	TRBJ2-1	TGTGCTAGTGGTTTGGTAGTAGCGGGAGGCTACAATGAGCAGTTCTTC	CASGLVVAGGYNEQFF
NA	TRBV19	TRBD1	TRBJ2-5	TGTGCCAGTAGTATCGGGACAGGGGGCTTTCTAAGAGAGACCCAGTACTTC	CASSIGTGGFLRETQYF
NA	TRBV5-1	NA	TRBJ2-7	TGCGCCAGCAGCTTGACTAGTTTCTACGAGCAGTACTTC	CASSLTSFYEQYF
once	TRBV15	NA	TRBJ1-2	TGTGCCACCAGCAGGGAGGGACCGCCCACTCGGGCGAGAGGCTACACCTTC	CATSREGPPTRARGYTF
NA	TRBV28	TRBD2	TRBJ2-7	TGTGCCAGCAGTCTTCATCTAGCGGGAGGTGGAGACGAGCAGTACTTC	CASSLHLAGGGDEQYF
NA	TRBV6-5	NA	TRBJ1-2	TGTGCCAGCAGTTACTCTGTCTCAGGCCTCTATACCTTC	CASSYSVSGLYTF
few	TRBV10-3	NA	TRBJ2-1	TGTGCCATCAGCGAGGGGGATTACGAGCAGTTCTTC	CAISEGDYEQFF